The 20 T cell receptor beta chains below come from one sample, sequenced in a study of beta chain features in type 1 diabetes. All of the isolated RNA was reverse transcribed, so expressed TCRB transcripts were sequenced. Measured with immunoSEQ multiplex PCR; TCRdb has only the in-frame clones, and not every one. Here the sample spans about 350,000 clones, roughly a fifth being singletons. The specimen was naive CD4+ T cells from blood. These receptors originate from a woman aged 18-29 years in good health.

V usage is TRBV9 and J usage is TRBJ1-3; TRBD1 matches 8 bases. Trimming at V came to 4 bases and at J to 2 bases, leaving 8 bases not matched to a gene. The CDR3 totals 16 residues. Germline values: CDR1 SGDLS, CDR2 YYNGEE. The chain's CDR3 is CASSSRRQGTGNTIYF. CDR3 bases: TGTGCCAGCAGCTCGAGGAGACAGGGGACTGGAAACACCATATATTTT.

The chain joins TRBV4-1 to TRBJ1-1; D not certain. Trimming removed 6 bases at V and 0 bases at J, with 8 bases between. The germline V gene has CDR1 MGHRA and CDR2 YSYEKL. The CDR3 consists of 13 residues. This CDR3 is CASSERLNTEAFF. DNA for the CDR3: TGCGCCAGCAGTGAGAGATTGAACACTGAAGCTTTCTTT.

This clone turned up a few times. The chain links TRBV6-5 to TRBJ1-4; no clear D. The CDR3 length is 11 residues. The germline V gene encodes CDR1 MNHEY and CDR2 SVGAGI. V was clipped by 6 bases and J by 4 bases, with 3 bases between them. The CDR3 nucleotides are TGTGCCAGCAGCATTAATGAAAAACTGTTTTTT. Translating it yields CASSINEKLFF.

This clone was seen a handful of times. V usage is TRBV7-2 and J usage is TRBJ2-3; 8 positions match TRBD2. There are 16 residues in the CDR3. Germline V gives CDR1 SGHTA, CDR2 FQGNSA. V was clipped by 0 bases and J by 3 bases; unmatched bases: 5. CDR3 DNA: TGTGCCAGCAGCTTAGCGCTAGCGGGTAGGACAGATACGCAGTATTTT. Its protein is CASSLALAGRTDTQYF.

This clone turned up a few times. This chain uses TRBV7-9 with TRBJ2-7; TRBD1 matches 8 bases. Germline V gives CDR1 SEHNR, CDR2 FQNEAQ (reference sequence). CDR3 length: 14 amino acids. The trim removed 5 bases at V and 2 bases at J, leaving 5 bases unmatched. The CDR3 reads CASSRRDRTYEQYF. CDR3 sequence (DNA): TGTGCCAGCAGCCGCCGGGACAGGACCTACGAGCAGTACTTC.

V gene TRBV4-1 combines with J gene TRBJ2-7; 10 bases are a match to TRBD2. Looked up from germline, CDR1 is MGHRA and CDR2 is YSYEKL. There are 16 residues in the CDR3. V lost 2 bases, J lost 1 base, and 5 bases stayed unmatched. In DNA, the CDR3 is TGCGCCAGCAGCCAACCGGGACTAGCGCGTTCCTACGAGCAGTACTTC. It is translated as CASSQPGLARSYEQYF.

The chain uses TRBV5-1 and TRBJ2-1; TRBD2 might be the D (5 bases). The CDR3 has 15 amino acids. The germline V gene has CDR1 SGHRS and CDR2 YFSETQ. The V end was cut by 2 bases, the J end by 4 bases, with 13 bases between. The CDR3 spells CASSFWLADYNEQFF. The CDR3, as DNA: TGCGCCAGCAGCTTCTGGCTAGCAGATTACAATGAGCAGTTCTTC.

This chain connects TRBV5-1 to TRBJ1-2; 8 bases fit TRBD1. The CDR3 has 15 amino acids. Germline loops: CDR1 SGHRS, CDR2 YFSETQ. V shed 3 bases and J 4 bases; nucleotides not matched to a gene: 8. CDR3 sequence reads: CASSSMTGDSYGYTF. The DNA of the CDR3 is TGCGCCAGCAGCTCCATGACAGGGGATTCCTATGGCTACACCTTC.

A few counts support this clone. The chain carries TRBV19 and TRBJ1-5, with D perhaps TRBD1 (6 bases). CDR3 length: 12 amino acids. V was cut by 7 bases and J by 7 bases, with 11 bases left in between. Germline-derived CDR1 and CDR2 are LNHDA and SQIVND (reference sequence). The CDR3 DNA reads as TGTGCCAGTAAGACAGGCCCCCAGCCCCAGCATTTT. This translates into CASKTGPQPQHF.

This chain joins TRBV6-6 and TRBJ1-5; no firm D call. Germline CDR1 is MNHNY and CDR2 is SVGAGI (reference sequence). The CDR3 spans 13 residues. V was clipped by 6 bases and J by 4 bases, with 10 bases between them. The CDR3 here is CASRSDGNQPQHF. The CDR3 region has the DNA TGTGCCAGCAGATCAGACGGGAATCAGCCCCAGCATTTT.

This clone has only a few counts. V gene TRBV30 combines with J gene TRBJ1-1, with D unclear. Germline V CDR1 and CDR2: GTSNPN, SVGIG (reference sequence). The length of the CDR3 is 14 residues. V lost 4 bases to trimming and J lost 3 bases, with 15 bases between them. Here the CDR3 DNA reads TGTGCCTGGAAAGGATCTGGGAGCTACACTGAAGCTTTCTTT. This gives the protein CAWKGSGSYTEAFF.

This clone was found a few times. The chain carries TRBV28 and TRBJ2-1, with a tentative D call TRBD1 (5 bases). CDR1 is MDHEN and CDR2 is SYDVKM in the germline V gene. The CDR3 covers 16 residues. V was shortened by 5 bases and J by 0 bases, with 14 bases between the two germline ends. The CDR3 nucleotides are TGTGCCAGCAGTATGCCCCAGGGCGGCTCCTACAATGAGCAGTTCTTC. Protein: CASSMPQGGSYNEQFF. Full variable domain (outside the CDR3, taken from reference TRBV28 and TRBJ2-1): DVKVTQSSRYLVKRTGEKVFLECVQDMDHENMFWYRQDPGLGLRLIYFSYDVKMKEKGDIPEGYSVSREKKERFSLILESASTNQTSMYLCASSMPQGGSYNEQFFGPGTRLTVL.

The rearrangement joins TRBV7-3 to TRBJ1-2; D perhaps matches TRBD1 (6 bases). The V end lost 5 bases, the J end lost 2 bases, and 9 bases lay between the germline ends. This CDR3 has 13 residues. Germline CDR1 and CDR2: SGHTA and FQGTGA. The CDR3 sequence is CASSPGVNYGYTF. The DNA for the CDR3 is TGTGCCAGCAGCCCAGGGGTAAACTATGGCTACACCTTC.

This clone was observed a handful of times. The gene calls are TRBV11-1 and TRBJ2-7; possibly TRBD1 for D (5 bases). CDR1 is SGHAT and CDR2 is FQDESV in the germline V gene (reference sequence). Trimming stripped 4 bases from V and 5 bases from J, with 12 bases between. This CDR3 has 13 amino acids. CDR3 residues: CASSSGFGNEQYF. Here the CDR3 DNA reads TGTGCCAGCAGCTCAGGGTTCGGCAACGAGCAGTACTTC.

The chain links TRBV4-1 to TRBJ2-6; tentative D call: TRBD1 (5 bases). The CDR3 consists of 20 residues. The V and J ends lost 5 bases and 2 bases respectively, with 25 bases between them. CDR1 is MGHRA, CDR2 YSYEKL, per germline. The CDR3 DNA sequence: TGCGCCAGCAGCAAGGGCTGGCAGGTAAAGTTGGGGCCTGGGGCCAACGTCCTGACTTTC. Encoded protein: CASSKGWQVKLGPGANVLTF.

This chain joins TRBV5-6 and TRBJ2-3, with 10 bases that match TRBD2. Trimming removed 4 bases from V and 4 bases from J; junction bases left unmatched: 6. The CDR3 loop spans 15 amino acids. CDR1 is SGHDT, CDR2 YYEEEE, per germline. CDR3 amino acids: CASSPSGSWADTQYF. Written as DNA, the CDR3 is TGTGCCAGCAGCCCTAGCGGGAGTTGGGCAGATACGCAGTATTTT.

This clone was counted a few times. The CDR3 DNA sequence: TGTGCCAGCAGCCCCGGACTAGCGGAGCTGTTTTTT. Its translation is CASSPGLAELFF. The rearrangement links TRBV7-2 to TRBJ2-2; 8 bases are a match to TRBD2. The length of the CDR3 is 12 residues. Germline assignment: CDR1 SGHTA and CDR2 FQGNSA. The trim removed 5 bases at V and 10 bases at J, leaving 3 bases unmatched.

The chain is built from TRBV5-1 and TRBJ2-1, with D uncertain. Trimming pared 4 bases from V and 7 bases from J, leaving 12 bases between. CDR3 length equals 13 residues. Germline V gene data show CDR1 as SGHRS and CDR2 as YFSETQ. The CDR3 loop is CASSPLLRNEQFF. The CDR3 DNA is TGCGCCAGCAGCCCCCTCCTTAGAAATGAGCAGTTCTTC.

The V and J genes are TRBV29-1 and TRBJ1-1, with 10 bases lining up with TRBD1. CDR1 is SQVTM, CDR2 ANQGSEA, per germline. Germline trimming cut 6 bases from V and 5 bases from J; bases unmatched to any gene: 9. The CDR3 has 14 residues. The CDR3 region has the DNA TGCAGCGTCGGCCGGACAGGGGGTCAAACTGAAGCTTTCTTT. This codes for CSVGRTGGQTEAFF. Variable domain in full (rest from reference TRBV29-1 and TRBJ1-1): SAVISQKPSRDICQRGTSLTIQCQVDSQVTMMFWYRQQPGQSLTLIATANQGSEATYESGFVIDKFPISRPNLTFSTLTVSNMSPEDSSIYLCSVGRTGGQTEAFFGQGTRLTVV.

This rearrangement joins TRBV5-1 to TRBJ2-3; perhaps TRBD1 as D (5 bases). This CDR3 has 16 amino acids. The ends were cut back, 0 bases at V and 1 base at J, with 12 bases in the middle. Germline CDR1 and CDR2: SGHRS and YFSETQ. The CDR3 sequence is CASSLGRGYRTDTQYF. The CDR3, as DNA: TGCGCCAGCAGCTTGGGTAGGGGTTATCGCACAGATACGCAGTATTTT.